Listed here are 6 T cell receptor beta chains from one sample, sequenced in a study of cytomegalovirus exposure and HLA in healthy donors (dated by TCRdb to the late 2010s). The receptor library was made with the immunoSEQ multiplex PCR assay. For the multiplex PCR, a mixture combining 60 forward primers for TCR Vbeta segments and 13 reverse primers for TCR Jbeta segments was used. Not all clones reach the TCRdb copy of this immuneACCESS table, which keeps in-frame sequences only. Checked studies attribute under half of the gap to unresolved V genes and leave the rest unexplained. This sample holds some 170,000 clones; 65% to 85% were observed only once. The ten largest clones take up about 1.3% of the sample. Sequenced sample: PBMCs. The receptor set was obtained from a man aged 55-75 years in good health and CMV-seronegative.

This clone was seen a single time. The CDR3 protein is CASSLRPAGNTEAFF. The DNA for the CDR3 is TGTGCCAGCAGCTTAAGGCCTGCAGGGAACACTGAAGCTTTCTTT. This chain links TRBV7-6 with TRBJ1-1; D not resolved. CDR1 is SGHVS and CDR2 is FNYEAQ in the germline V gene. The CDR3 consists of 15 residues. V was pared by 2 bases and J by 1 base, with 11 bases between. Drawing the rest from reference TRBV7-6 and TRBJ1-1, the complete variable domain is GAGVSQSPRYKVTKRGQDVALRCDPISGHVSLYWYRQALGQGPEFLTYFNYEAQQDKSGLPNDRFSAERPEGSISTLTIQRTEQRDSAMYRCASSLRPAGNTEAFFGQGTRLTVV.

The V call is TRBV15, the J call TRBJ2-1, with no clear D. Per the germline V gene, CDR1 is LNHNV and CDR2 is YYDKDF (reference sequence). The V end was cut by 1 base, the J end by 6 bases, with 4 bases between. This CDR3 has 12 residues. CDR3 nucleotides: TGTGCCACCAGCAGAGGTAGCAATGAGCAGTTCTTC. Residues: CATSRGSNEQFF. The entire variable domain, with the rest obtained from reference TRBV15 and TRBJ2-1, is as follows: DAMVIQNPRYQVTQFGKPVTLSCSQTLNHNVMYWYQQKSSQAPKLLFHYYDKDFNNEADTPDNFQSRRPNTSFCFLDIRSPGLGDTAMYLCATSRGSNEQFFGPGTRLTVL.

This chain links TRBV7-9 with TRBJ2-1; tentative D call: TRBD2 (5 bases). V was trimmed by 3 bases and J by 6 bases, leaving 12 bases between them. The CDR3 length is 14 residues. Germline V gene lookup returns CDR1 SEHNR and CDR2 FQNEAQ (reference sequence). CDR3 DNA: TGTGCCAGCAGCTTGGAGGCCATTCCCAATGAGCAGTTCTTC. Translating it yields CASSLEAIPNEQFF.

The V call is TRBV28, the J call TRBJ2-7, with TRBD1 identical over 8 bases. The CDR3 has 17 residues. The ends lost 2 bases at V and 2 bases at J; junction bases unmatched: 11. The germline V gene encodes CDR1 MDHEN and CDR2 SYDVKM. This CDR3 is CASSLISLRDRPYEQYF. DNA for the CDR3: TGTGCCAGCAGTTTAATTTCTCTACGGGACAGGCCCTACGAGCAGTACTTC. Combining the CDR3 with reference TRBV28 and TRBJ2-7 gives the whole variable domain DVKVTQSSRYLVKRTGEKVFLECVQDMDHENMFWYRQDPGLGLRLIYFSYDVKMKEKGDIPEGYSVSREKKERFSLILESASTNQTSMYLCASSLISLRDRPYEQYFGPGTRLTVT.

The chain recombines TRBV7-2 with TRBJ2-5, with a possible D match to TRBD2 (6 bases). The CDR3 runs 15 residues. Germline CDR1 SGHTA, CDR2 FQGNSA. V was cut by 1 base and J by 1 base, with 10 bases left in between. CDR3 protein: CASSLVGGLQETQYF. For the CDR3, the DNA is TGTGCCAGCAGCTTAGTGGGGGGACTCCAAGAGACCCAGTACTTC.

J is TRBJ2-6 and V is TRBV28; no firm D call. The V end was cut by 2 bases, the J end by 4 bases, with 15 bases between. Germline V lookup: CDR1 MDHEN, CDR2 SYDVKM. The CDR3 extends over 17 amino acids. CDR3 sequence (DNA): TGTGCCAGCAGTTTACCTCCCGTCTGGGCCGGGGCCAACGTCCTGACTTTC. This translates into CASSLPPVWAGANVLTF.